This TCR beta chain was identified during a study of shared clonotypes between healthy human individuals. Study-level findings and limits: Clonotypes that were shared across a few donors made up around 5% of naive CD4 clonotypes. Since donors were few, the genetic and exposure-history diversity represented was limited.

Measured with immunoSEQ multiplex PCR; TCRdb has only the in-frame clones, and not every one. The sample lists roughly 1,800,000 clones, approximately 95% occurring once. In the case of this clone: Its antigen is not known.

The CDR3 is made up of 15 amino acids. V was pared by 5 bases and J by 3 bases, with 5 bases of the junction left unmatched. CDR1 is LNHDA, CDR2 SQIVND, per germline (reference sequence). CD45RO-negative, CCR7-positively selected cells formed the naive CD8 fraction, excluding terminally differentiated effector memory CD45RA+ cells. This clonotype was obtained from a man in his late teens or twenties in good health. The chain couples TRBV19 to TRBJ1-5; 9 bases are shared with TRBD1. What was sequenced was naive CD8+ T cells sorted from blood. CDR3 bases: TGTGCCAGTAGTCGGGACAGGGAGAACAATCAGCCCCAGCATTTT. It codes for CASSRDRENNQPQHF.